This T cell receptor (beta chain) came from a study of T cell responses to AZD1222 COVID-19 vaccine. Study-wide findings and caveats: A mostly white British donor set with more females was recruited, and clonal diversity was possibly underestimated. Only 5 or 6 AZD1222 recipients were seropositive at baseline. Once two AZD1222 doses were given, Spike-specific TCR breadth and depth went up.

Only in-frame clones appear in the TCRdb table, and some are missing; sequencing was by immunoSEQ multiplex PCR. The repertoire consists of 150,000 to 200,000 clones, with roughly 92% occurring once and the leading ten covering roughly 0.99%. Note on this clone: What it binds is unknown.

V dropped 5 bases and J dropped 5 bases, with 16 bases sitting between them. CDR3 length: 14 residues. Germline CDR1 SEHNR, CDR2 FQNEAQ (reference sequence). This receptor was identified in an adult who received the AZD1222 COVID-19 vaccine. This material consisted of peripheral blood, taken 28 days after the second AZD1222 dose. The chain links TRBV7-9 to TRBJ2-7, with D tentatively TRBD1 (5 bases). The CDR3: CASSPRVTVHEQYF. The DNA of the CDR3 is TGTGCCAGCAGCCCCAGGGTGACTGTGCACGAGCAGTACTTC. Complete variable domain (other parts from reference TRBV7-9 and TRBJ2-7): DTGVSQNPRHKITKRGQNVTFRCDPISEHNRLYWYRQTLGQGPEFLTYFQNEAQLEKSRLLSDRFSAERPKGSFSTLEIQRTEQGDSAMYLCASSPRVTVHEQYFGPGTRLTVT.